One and the same sample provided the 9 T cell receptor beta chains below, sequenced in a study of blood T cell repertoires in COVID-19. Data came from immunoSEQ multiplex PCR; TCRdb stores just in-frame clones and leaves some out. The data contain 200,000 to 250,000 clones, 87% of them seen just once; the ten biggest clones take up 9.5% to 15%. The specimen was peripheral blood. The receptors stem from a woman aged 18-29 years who had recovered from COVID-19.

V is TRBV4-3 and J is TRBJ2-3, with 7 bases matching TRBD1. The V gene's germline CDR1 is LGHNA and CDR2 YSLEER. J gave up 6 bases and V 4 bases, and 10 bases lay outside the gene matches. CDR3 length: 15 amino acids. The CDR3 nucleotides are TGCGCCAGCAGCCCCTGGGACAGCAAGGGGGATACGCAGTATTTT. It yields the protein CASSPWDSKGDTQYF.

The V gene is TRBV19, the J gene TRBJ2-5; 8 bases fit TRBD1. The junction had 8 bases not matched to a gene; V was cut back by 6 bases and J by 5 bases. The germline V gene has CDR1 LNHDA and CDR2 SQIVND (reference sequence). This CDR3 is built from 14 residues. The CDR3 loop reads CASRGAGGLETQYF. CDR3 DNA: TGTGCCAGTAGAGGGGCAGGGGGCCTCGAGACCCAGTACTTC.

The J gene is TRBJ1-1, the V gene TRBV6-6; D gene unclear. The CDR3 is made up of 14 amino acids. The germline V gene encodes CDR1 MNHNY and CDR2 SVGAGI (reference sequence). V lost 6 bases to trimming and J lost 1 base, with 12 bases between them. The CDR3 reads CASRAGGKNTEAFF. CDR3 in DNA: TGTGCCAGCAGGGCGGGCGGGAAGAACACTGAAGCTTTCTTT.

This rearrangement joins TRBV15 to TRBJ2-7, with 7 bases aligning to TRBD2. Trimming removed 0 bases from V and 3 bases from J; junction bases left unmatched: 17. In germline, CDR1 is LNHNV, CDR2 YYDKDF (reference sequence). The length of the CDR3 is 19 residues. CDR3 amino acids: CATSRDMAGEGPVRYEQYF. The CDR3, as DNA: TGTGCCACCAGCAGAGATATGGCGGGAGAGGGTCCCGTCCGCTACGAGCAGTACTTC. Together with reference TRBV15 and TRBJ2-7, the CDR3 gives the full variable domain: DAMVIQNPRYQVTQFGKPVTLSCSQTLNHNVMYWYQQKSSQAPKLLFHYYDKDFNNEADTPDNFQSRRPNTSFCFLDIRSPGLGDTAMYLCATSRDMAGEGPVRYEQYFGPGTRLTVT.

The chain recombines TRBV9 with TRBJ2-5, with 8 bases that match TRBD2. The ends lost 3 bases at V and 4 bases at J; junction bases unmatched: 11. The CDR3 contains 16 residues. Germline V CDR1 and CDR2: SGDLS, YYNGEE. The CDR3 DNA is TGTGCCAGCAGCGACCTCGGGAGGGCCTCTTCAGAGACCCAGTACTTC. Encoded protein: CASSDLGRASSETQYF.

V gene TRBV6-6 combines with J gene TRBJ2-7; D is possibly TRBD2 (6 bases). Germline CDR1 MNHNY, CDR2 SVGAGI (reference sequence). This CDR3 is built from 14 residues. Between the trimmed V and J ends, which lost 6 bases and 7 bases, there was a span of 19 bases. CDR3 region: CASRPPGSLREQYF. For the CDR3, the DNA is TGTGCCAGCAGGCCACCCGGGAGCTTAAGGGAGCAGTACTTC.

Written as DNA, the CDR3 is TGCGCCAGCAGCCAAGATCTGGGGGCCGGTCAGCCCCAGCATTTT. This encodes CASSQDLGAGQPQHF. This chain joins TRBV4-3 and TRBJ1-5, with D maybe TRBD1 (6 bases). The germline V gene encodes CDR1 LGHNA and CDR2 YSLEER. The germline V and J ends were trimmed by 0 bases and 6 bases, with 12 bases remaining between them. The CDR3 runs 15 residues.

This rearrangement joins TRBV3-1 (or the pseudogene TRBV3-2) to TRBJ2-7; 11 nucleotides match TRBD2. The CDR3 covers 15 residues. Losses at the gene ends were 5 bases for V and 1 base for J; bases not matched to a gene: 4. CDR1 is LGHDT and CDR2 is YNNKEL in the germline V gene (reference sequence). The CDR3 reads CASSSTSGSSYEQYF. CDR3 sequence (DNA): TGTGCCAGCAGCTCAACTAGCGGGAGTTCCTACGAGCAGTACTTC.

The chain recombines TRBV6-5 with TRBJ1-2; no clear D gene. Germline V gene data show CDR1 as MNHEY and CDR2 as SVGAGI. V lost 4 bases, J lost 0 bases, and 12 bases lay in between. The CDR3 contains 15 residues. The CDR3 region is CASSLNRDPNYGYTF. For the CDR3, the DNA is TGTGCCAGCAGTTTAAACAGAGATCCTAACTATGGCTACACCTTC.